This TCR beta chain came from a study of blood T cell repertoires in COVID-19. Study context: Both acute and convalescent COVID-19 samples were obtained from the United States, Italy and Spain. PBMCs, B-cell-depleted T cells, or T cells provided the cDNA or gDNA that made up the material.

The CDR3 extends over 17 amino acids. CDR1 is SEHNR, CDR2 FQNEAQ, per germline (reference sequence). Losses at the gene ends were 4 bases for V and 5 bases for J; bases not matched to a gene: 13. Original processing methods: Researchers report that nucleated cell counts were estimated from reference gene primer amplification. TCRdb keeps only in-frame clones here, not all; method: immunoSEQ multiplex PCR. That table supplies the V and J calls and clone size; D and trimming were determined from the DNA. The sample records about 250,000 clones, just over 85% being singletons. This sequence was found in a man at least 80 years old with acute or convalescent COVID-19. V gene TRBV7-9 combines with J gene TRBJ2-3, with 9 nucleotides matching TRBD2. Sequencing was carried out using peripheral blood. CDR3 nucleotide sequence: TGTGCCAGCAGCTCCCTACTGGGGCGGGGGGGCCTAGATACGCAGTATTTT. It specifies CASSSLLGRGGLDTQYF.